The next 12 T cell receptor beta chains were all read from a single sample in a study of blood T cell repertoires in COVID-19. Clones were read by immunoSEQ multiplex PCR, and TCRdb kept only the in-frame ones, dropping some. Of over 200,000 clones in the sample, approximately 80% were seen once. Input material: PBMCs or T cells enriched from blood (not recorded which). The origin of the receptors is a man aged 60 to 69 who had recovered from COVID-19.

The table lists this clone with a few counts. J is TRBJ1-4 and V is TRBV27; D possibly corresponds to TRBD1 (6 bases). Trimming took 6 bases from V and 7 from J, leaving 15 bases between them. There are 14 residues in the CDR3. Germline-derived CDR1 and CDR2 are MNHEY and SMNVEV (reference sequence). The CDR3 loop reads CASSRTVPSEKLFF. The CDR3 DNA is TGTGCCAGCAGCAGGACAGTCCCTAGTGAAAAACTGTTTTTT.

This clone was picked up one time. The CDR3 is CASSSTGFGYTF. The CDR3 bases are TGTGCCAGCAGCTCGACAGGCTTTGGCTACACCTTC. The V and J genes are TRBV11-3 and TRBJ1-2, with a tentative D call TRBD1 (6 bases). The germline V gene encodes CDR1 SGHNT and CDR2 YENEEA. Trimming cost V 4 bases and J 7 bases, with 10 bases left between them. CDR3 size: 12 residues.

The V gene is TRBV2, the J gene TRBJ1-2, with D uncertain. Germline CDR1 is SNHLY and CDR2 is FYNNEI. The CDR3 consists of 11 residues. The V gene lost 7 bases and the J gene lost 4 bases, with 7 bases spanning the gap. CDR3 nucleotides: TGTGCCAGCACCGACACCTATGGCTACACCTTC. Its translation is CASTDTYGYTF.

The chain is built from TRBV29-1 and TRBJ2-2, with 7 bases that match TRBD1. This CDR3 is built from 13 residues. V gave up 7 bases and J gave up 7 bases; unmatched junction bases: 9. CDR1 is SQVTM, CDR2 ANQGSEA, per germline. The CDR3 spells CSALTRQGGELFF. CDR3 in DNA: TGCAGCGCATTAACGCGACAGGGCGGGGAGCTGTTTTTT.

The chain links TRBV10-1 to TRBJ1-1, with 8 positions matching TRBD1. The CDR3 contains 15 residues. V was clipped by 6 bases and J by 0 bases; unmatched bases: 6. Germline V gives CDR1 WNHNN, CDR2 SYGVQD (reference sequence). CDR3 in DNA: TGCGCCAGCAGGGGGACAGGACACATGAACACTGAAGCTTTCTTT. Translation gives CASRGTGHMNTEAFF.

V gene TRBV5-4 combines with J gene TRBJ2-1, with 9 positions matching TRBD1. The CDR3 spans 15 residues. The V gene end was trimmed by 1 base and the J gene end by 6 bases; junction bases not matched to a gene: 5. CDR1 SGHNT and CDR2 YYREEE come from the germline V gene (reference sequence). The CDR3 DNA reads as TGTGCCAGCAGCTTGAGTGGGACAGGGAGCAATGAGCAGTTCTTC. It codes for CASSLSGTGSNEQFF.

A note on this clone: Other DNA sequences in this specimen translate into the identical CDR3. The J gene is TRBJ1-2, the V gene TRBV10-3; no clear D. CDR3 size: 14 residues. Germline loops: CDR1 ENHRY, CDR2 SYGVKD. The ends were cut back, 2 bases at V and 2 bases at J, with 9 bases in the middle. In DNA, the CDR3 is TGTGCCATCAGTGAGGGTACGGGAAACTATGGCTACACCTTC. Encoded protein: CAISEGTGNYGYTF.

The V call is TRBV29-1, the J call TRBJ1-4; D possibly corresponds to TRBD1 (6 bases). Germline V lookup: CDR1 SQVTM, CDR2 ANQGSEA. The CDR3 extends over 13 amino acids. The V gene lost 6 bases and the J gene lost 7 bases, with 15 bases spanning the gap. As DNA, the CDR3 is TGCAGCGTCCAACTTACAGGGAGTGAAAAACTGTTTTTT. Translation: CSVQLTGSEKLFF. Full variable domain (remainder filled in from reference TRBV29-1 and TRBJ1-4): SAVISQKPSRDICQRGTSLTIQCQVDSQVTMMFWYRQQPGQSLTLIATANQGSEATYESGFVIDKFPISRPNLTFSTLTVSNMSPEDSSIYLCSVQLTGSEKLFFGSGTQLSVL.

The chain has TRBV19 and TRBJ2-1; the D gene is possibly TRBD2 (6 bases). CDR1 is LNHDA, CDR2 SQIVND, per germline (reference sequence). CDR3 length: 17 residues. Between the trimmed V and J ends, which lost 4 bases and 0 bases, there was a span of 16 bases. This CDR3 reads CASSKTPGGGSYNEQFF. CDR3 DNA: TGTGCCAGTAGTAAAACCCCCGGGGGAGGCTCCTACAATGAGCAGTTCTTC.

The chain joins TRBV10-2 to TRBJ1-1; D is ambiguous. The CDR3 extends over 12 amino acids. Trimming took off 6 bases at V and 1 base at J, with 6 bases between the two ends. Per germline, CDR1 WSHSY and CDR2 SAAADI. This CDR3 is CASSTANTEAFF. The CDR3 coding sequence is TGCGCCAGCAGCACAGCGAACACTGAAGCTTTCTTT.

V and J are TRBV19 and TRBJ1-3; no reliable D call. CDR1 and CDR2 (germline): LNHDA, SQIVND (reference sequence). V gave up 10 bases and J gave up 2 bases, with 9 bases separating them. The CDR3 is 12 residues long. DNA for the CDR3: TGTGCCACTGCCCGAGCTGGAAACACCATATATTTT. It specifies CATARAGNTIYF. The full variable domain, completed using reference TRBV19 and TRBJ1-3, is DGGITQSPKYLFRKEGQNVTLSCEQNLNHDAMYWYRQDPGQGLRLIYYSQIVNDFQKGDIAEGYSVSREKKESFPLTVTSAQKNPTAFYLCATARAGNTIYFGEGSWLTVV.

The CDR3 bases are TGTGCCAGCAGTTCAGGGTTAAAGGGCTATGGCTACACCTTC. The encoded protein is CASSSGLKGYGYTF. The chain joins TRBV7-9 to TRBJ1-2; weak D call: TRBD1 (5 bases). The germline V and J ends were trimmed by 6 bases and 4 bases, with 15 bases remaining between them. CDR1 is SEHNR, CDR2 FQNEAQ, per germline (reference sequence). The CDR3 contains 14 residues. The whole variable domain, remainder taken from reference TRBV7-9 and TRBJ1-2, is DTGVSQNPRHKITKRGQNVTFRCDPISEHNRLYWYRQTLGQGPEFLTYFQNEAQLEKSRLLSDRFSAERPKGSFSTLEIQRTEQGDSAMYLCASSSGLKGYGYTFGSGTRLTVV.